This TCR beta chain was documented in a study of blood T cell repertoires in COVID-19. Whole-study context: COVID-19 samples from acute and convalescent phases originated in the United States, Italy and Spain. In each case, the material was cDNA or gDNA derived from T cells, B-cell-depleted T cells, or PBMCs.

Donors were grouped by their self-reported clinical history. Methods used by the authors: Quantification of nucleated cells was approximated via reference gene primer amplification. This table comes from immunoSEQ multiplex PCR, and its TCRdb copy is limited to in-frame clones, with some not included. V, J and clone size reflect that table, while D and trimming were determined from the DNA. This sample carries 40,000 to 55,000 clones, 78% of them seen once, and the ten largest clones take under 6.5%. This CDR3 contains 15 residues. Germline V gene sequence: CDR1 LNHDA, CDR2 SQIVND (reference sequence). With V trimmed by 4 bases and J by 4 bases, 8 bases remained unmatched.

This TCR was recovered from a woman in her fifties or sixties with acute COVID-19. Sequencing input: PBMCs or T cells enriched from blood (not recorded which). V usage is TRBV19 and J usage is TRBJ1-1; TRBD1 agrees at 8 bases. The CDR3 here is CASSNRQGAGTEAFF. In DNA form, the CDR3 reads TGTGCCAGTAGTAACCGTCAGGGGGCTGGCACTGAAGCTTTCTTT.